The 24 T cell receptor beta chains presented below share a single source sample, sequenced in a study of T cell responses to AZD1222 COVID-19 vaccine. Libraries were prepared by immunoSEQ multiplex PCR; TCRdb keeps only in-frame clonotypes and omits some of them. Of 150,000 to 160,000 clones detected, 88% appear once; the ten largest clones hold 3.1%. The material was peripheral blood, obtained on day 0 of AZD1222 vaccination. These receptors were taken from an adult in good health.

This chain joins TRBV2 and TRBJ1-2; D might be TRBD1 (6 bases). Germline values: CDR1 SNHLY, CDR2 FYNNEI. Trimming took 5 bases from V and 1 from J, leaving 11 bases between them. The CDR3 length is 14 residues. The CDR3 nucleotides are TGTGCCAGCAGTTCACAGGGAGATAACTATGGCTACACCTTC. It codes for CASSSQGDNYGYTF.

The chain is built from TRBV19 and TRBJ1-5, with TRBD1 as a possible D gene (5 bases). CDR1 and CDR2 from the germline V gene are LNHDA and SQIVND (reference sequence). CDR3 length: 12 amino acids. With 6 bases removed from V and 4 bases from J, the gap between germline ends came to 7 bases. In nucleotides, the CDR3 is TGTGCCAGTAGGTGGACAAATCAGCCCCAGCATTTT. This sequence encodes CASRWTNQPQHF.

The V gene is TRBV28, the J gene TRBJ2-7; 7 bases agree with TRBD1. After removal of 0 bases from V and 6 bases from J, the junction contained 11 bases not matched to a gene. CDR1 is MDHEN and CDR2 is SYDVKM in the germline V gene. The CDR3 totals 16 residues. The CDR3 here is CASSLWRQGPLFEQYF. In DNA, the CDR3 is TGTGCCAGCAGTTTATGGCGACAGGGCCCCCTTTTCGAGCAGTACTTC. Full variable domain (rest looked up from reference TRBV28 and TRBJ2-7): DVKVTQSSRYLVKRTGEKVFLECVQDMDHENMFWYRQDPGLGLRLIYFSYDVKMKEKGDIPEGYSVSREKKERFSLILESASTNQTSMYLCASSLWRQGPLFEQYFGPGTRLTVT.

This clone was detected only a few times. The rearrangement links TRBV7-2 to TRBJ2-5; D gene uncertain. The germline gives CDR1 SGHTA, CDR2 FQGNSA. Trimming shortened V by 5 bases and J by 5 bases, and 12 bases separated the two germline ends. The CDR3 extends over 13 amino acids. This CDR3 reads CASSHLRKETQYF. The CDR3 DNA reads TGTGCCAGCAGCCATCTACGGAAGGAGACCCAGTACTTC.

The chain couples TRBV4-3 to TRBJ1-6; TRBD1 matches at 8 bases. CDR1 is LGHNA, CDR2 YSLEER, per germline. The V segment lost 4 bases and the J segment 13 bases; nucleotides outside the gene matches: 9. The CDR3 has 14 amino acids. The CDR3 DNA reads as TGCGCCAGCAGCCTCTCTTTGCAGGGGGCCCCCCTCCACTTT. Translating it yields CASSLSLQGAPLHF.

The J gene is TRBJ1-5, the V gene TRBV5-5; unclear D gene. The CDR3 is 14 amino acids. Germline V CDR1 and CDR2: SGHKS, YYEKEE (reference sequence). V lost 0 bases and J lost 7, with 11 bases in between. Here the CDR3 reads CASSLAPIGQPQHF. In DNA form, the CDR3 reads TGTGCCAGCAGCTTGGCCCCAATTGGACAGCCCCAGCATTTT.

This clone has more than one count but fewer than ten. The gene calls are TRBV18 and TRBJ1-2; possible D gene TRBD1, 5 bases. CDR1 and CDR2 from the germline V gene are KGHSH and LQKENI. V lost 6 bases to trimming and J lost 1 base, with 12 bases between them. The CDR3 loop spans 14 amino acids. CDR3: CASSLRDSNYGYTF. As DNA, the CDR3 is TGTGCCAGCTCGCTCCGTGACAGTAACTATGGCTACACCTTC.

The V gene is TRBV27, the J gene TRBJ2-6; D is uncertain. The CDR3 loop spans 14 amino acids. Trimming left V 6 bases short and J 0 bases short, with 6 bases between. Germline V gene data show CDR1 as MNHEY and CDR2 as SMNVEV (reference sequence). CDR3 sequence: CASRQASGANVLTF. For the CDR3, the DNA is TGTGCCAGCAGGCAAGCCTCTGGGGCCAACGTCCTGACTTTC.

This clone came up once. The chain links TRBV5-1 to TRBJ1-5, with D possibly matching TRBD1 (6 bases). V lost 5 bases, J lost 4 bases, and 13 bases lay in between. CDR1 is SGHRS, CDR2 YFSETQ, per germline. This CDR3 has 14 amino acids. DNA for the CDR3: TGCGCCAGCAGTCAGGACAGCTTGAATCAGCCCCAGCATTTT. Protein: CASSQDSLNQPQHF. Filled out from reference TRBV5-1 and TRBJ1-5, the complete variable domain reads KAGVTQTPRYLIKTRGQQVTLSCSPISGHRSVSWYQQTPGQGLQFLFEYFSETQRNKGNFPGRFSGRQFSNSRSEMNVSTLELGDSALYLCASSQDSLNQPQHFGDGTRLSIL.

The chain joins TRBV5-1 to TRBJ1-5, with a tentative D call TRBD1 (5 bases). Trimming left V 4 bases short and J 3 bases short, with 8 bases between. The CDR3 runs 13 residues. Germline V lookup: CDR1 SGHRS, CDR2 YFSETQ. The CDR3 nucleotides read TGCGCCAGCAGCACGGACATCAATCAGCCCCAGCATTTT. Translated, it gives CASSTDINQPQHF.

This clone was seen just once. The chain uses TRBV11-2 and TRBJ1-5; 8 bases line up with TRBD1. The germline V gene has CDR1 SGHAT and CDR2 FQNNGV. The V and J ends lost 5 bases and 7 bases, in that order; junction bases with no gene match: 10. This CDR3 is 15 amino acids long. This chain's CDR3 is CASSPGQGSGQPQHF. The DNA of the CDR3 is TGTGCCAGCAGCCCCGGACAGGGTTCGGGACAGCCCCAGCATTTT.

V usage is TRBV3-1 (or the pseudogene TRBV3-2) and J usage is TRBJ2-5; D not certain. This CDR3 spans 15 amino acids. Germline values: CDR1 LGHDT, CDR2 YNNKEL (reference sequence). Trimming removed 4 bases at V and 2 bases at J, with 14 bases between. The CDR3 loop reads CASSPGPQDQETQYF. In DNA form, the CDR3 reads TGTGCCAGCAGCCCGGGCCCGCAGGATCAAGAGACCCAGTACTTC.

This clone was detected only once. The V and J genes are TRBV7-2 and TRBJ2-1; a weak D match, TRBD1 (5 bases). CDR3 size: 13 residues. Per germline, CDR1 SGHTA and CDR2 FQGNSA. V was trimmed by 5 bases and J by 6 bases, leaving 11 bases between them. This chain's CDR3 is CASSPDTTNEQFF. The CDR3 nucleotides are TGTGCCAGCAGCCCGGACACAACCAATGAGCAGTTCTTC.

The genes are TRBV6-5 and TRBJ2-2, with D uncertain. The V gene's germline CDR1 is MNHEY and CDR2 SVGAGI. The CDR3 loop spans 13 amino acids. Trimming left V 3 bases short and J 0 bases short, with 2 bases between. The CDR3 is CASSYSNTGELFF. Written as DNA, the CDR3 is TGTGCCAGCAGTTATTCGAACACCGGGGAGCTGTTTTTT.

The chain joins TRBV5-1 to TRBJ1-1; D perhaps matches TRBD1 (6 bases). Germline V gives CDR1 SGHRS, CDR2 YFSETQ. Trimming removed 0 bases from V and 1 base from J, with 16 bases in between. The CDR3 has 17 amino acids. This CDR3 is CASSLADTGRANTEAFF. The CDR3 DNA is TGCGCCAGCAGCTTGGCGGATACAGGGCGGGCGAACACTGAAGCTTTCTTT. The complete variable domain, with remaining parts taken from reference TRBV5-1 and TRBJ1-1, reads KAGVTQTPRYLIKTRGQQVTLSCSPISGHRSVSWYQQTPGQGLQFLFEYFSETQRNKGNFPGRFSGRQFSNSRSEMNVSTLELGDSALYLCASSLADTGRANTEAFFGQGTRLTVV.

The rearrangement links TRBV6-5 to TRBJ1-1, with D perhaps matching TRBD1 (5 bases). The ends were cut back, 10 bases at V and 6 bases at J, with 18 bases in the middle. CDR3 size: 13 residues. CDR1 is MNHEY and CDR2 is SVGAGI in the germline V gene. This CDR3 reads CATWEGFGPEAFF. The CDR3 DNA reads as TGTGCCACCTGGGAGGGGTTCGGCCCTGAAGCTTTCTTT.

The chain combines TRBV6-5 with TRBJ2-4; D remains ambiguous. CDR3 size: 15 residues. In germline, CDR1 is MNHEY, CDR2 SVGAGI. Trimming took off 5 bases at V and 0 bases at J, with 11 bases between the two ends. The CDR3 DNA reads as TGTGCCAGCAGTCGGTCAGACATAGCCAAAAACATTCAGTACTTC. Translating gives CASSRSDIAKNIQYF.

This sequence joins TRBV4-1 and TRBJ2-3, with D tentatively TRBD1 (6 bases). The length of the CDR3 is 17 residues. V gave up 1 base and J gave up 2 bases, with 16 bases separating them. Germline assignment: CDR1 MGHRA and CDR2 YSYEKL. The CDR3 protein is CASSQVPDRLHTDTQYF. The DNA of the CDR3 is TGCGCCAGCAGCCAAGTCCCCGACAGGCTACACACAGATACGCAGTATTTT.

The rearrangement joins TRBV27 to TRBJ1-5, with 8 bases that match TRBD1. The CDR3 totals 15 residues. Looked up from germline, CDR1 is MNHEY and CDR2 is SMNVEV (reference sequence). Unmatched junction bases numbered 3, after V lost 5 bases and J lost 0 bases. CDR3 protein: CASSRQGYSNQPQHF. As DNA, the CDR3 is TGTGCCAGCAGTAGACAGGGGTATAGCAATCAGCCCCAGCATTTT.

The chain has TRBV10-3 and TRBJ2-1, with a possible D match to TRBD1 (6 bases). Trimming shortened V by 2 bases and J by 6 bases, and 17 bases separated the two germline ends. The CDR3 loop spans 16 amino acids. CDR1 is ENHRY and CDR2 is SYGVKD in the germline V gene. In DNA form, the CDR3 reads TGTGCCATCAGTGAGAGTAGGGACAATTTGGTCAATGAGCAGTTCTTC. Translation gives CAISESRDNLVNEQFF.

The chain joins TRBV7-3 to TRBJ1-2, with a possible D match to TRBD1 (5 bases). Germline CDR1 is SGHTA and CDR2 is FQGTGA. Trimming took off 0 bases at V and 6 bases at J, with 14 bases between the two ends. The length of the CDR3 is 15 residues. CDR3 region: CASSLTGGGIHGYTF. CDR3 sequence (DNA): TGTGCCAGCAGCTTAACAGGCGGGGGAATTCATGGCTACACCTTC. The whole variable domain, filled in from reference TRBV7-3 and TRBJ1-2, reads GAGVSQTPSNKVTEKGKYVELRCDPISGHTALYWYRQSLGQGPEFLIYFQGTGAADDSGLPNDRFFAVRPEGSVSTLKIQRTERGDSAVYLCASSLTGGGIHGYTFGSGTRLTVV.

This clone was counted only a few times. The rearrangement links TRBV6-5 to TRBJ2-5; 8 positions match TRBD2. The CDR3 totals 14 residues. Germline V gene sequence: CDR1 MNHEY, CDR2 SVGAGI. The ends lost 0 bases at V and 6 bases at J; junction bases unmatched: 3. CDR3 in DNA: TGTGCCAGCAGTTACTCCGGGGGGGGAAAGACCCAGTACTTC. Translating gives CASSYSGGGKTQYF.

This clone was counted between two and nine times. This sequence joins TRBV19 and TRBJ1-1; unclear D gene. The CDR3 contains 13 residues. Trimming took 10 bases from V and 2 from J, leaving 14 bases between them. Looked up from germline, CDR1 is LNHDA and CDR2 is SQIVND (reference sequence). The CDR3 loop is CAKAGPRNTEAFF. In DNA form, the CDR3 reads TGTGCCAAGGCGGGTCCGCGTAACACTGAAGCTTTCTTT.

About this clone: One end of the junction is discordant with germline, which a read error may explain. The chain uses TRBV18 and TRBJ2-5; D is unresolved. The CDR3 loop spans 14 amino acids. Germline CDR1 reads KGHSH; CDR2 reads LQKENI. CDR3 sequence reads: CASSSPNIQETQYF. In DNA form, the CDR3 reads TGTGCCAGCTCATCACCTAACATCCAAGAGACCCAGTACTTC.